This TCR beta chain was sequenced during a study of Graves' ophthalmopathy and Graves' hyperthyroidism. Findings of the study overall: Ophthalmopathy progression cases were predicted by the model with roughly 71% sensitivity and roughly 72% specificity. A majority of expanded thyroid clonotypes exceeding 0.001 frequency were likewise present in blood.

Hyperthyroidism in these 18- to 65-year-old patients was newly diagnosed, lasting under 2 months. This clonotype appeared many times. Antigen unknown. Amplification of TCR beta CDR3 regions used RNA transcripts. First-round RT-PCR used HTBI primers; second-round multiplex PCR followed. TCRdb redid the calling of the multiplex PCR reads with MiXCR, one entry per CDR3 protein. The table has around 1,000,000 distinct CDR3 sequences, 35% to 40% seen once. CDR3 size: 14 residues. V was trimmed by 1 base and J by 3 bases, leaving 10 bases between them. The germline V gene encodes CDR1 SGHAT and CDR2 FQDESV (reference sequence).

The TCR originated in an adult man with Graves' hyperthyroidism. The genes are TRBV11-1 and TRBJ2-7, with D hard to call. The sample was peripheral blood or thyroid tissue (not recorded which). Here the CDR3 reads CASSLGWANYEQYF. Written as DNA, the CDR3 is TGTGCCAGCAGCTTAGGGTGGGCAAACTACGAGCAGTACTTC.